The TCR beta chain described here comes from a study of blood T cell repertoires in COVID-19. Study-wide context: Samples representing acute and convalescent COVID-19 were sourced from the United States, Italy and Spain. PBMCs, B-cell-depleted T cells, or T cells were the source of the cDNA or gDNA that made up the material.

Participants, about 18 to 90 years old, spanned under 30 US areas. In assigning cohorts, the study relied on participant-reported clinical history. The repertoire was sequenced with immunoSEQ multiplex PCR; TCRdb's copy has only in-frame clones and lacks some. The sample lists about 240,000 clones; roughly 86% were seen once. The CDR3 covers 14 residues. Germline V gene data show CDR1 as SGHNT and CDR2 as YENEEA. The V segment lost 6 bases and the J segment 6 bases; nucleotides outside the gene matches: 5. The source of this sequence is a woman in her 40s with acute COVID-19. The chain uses TRBV11-3 and TRBJ2-1; 10 positions match TRBD1. Sequences were obtained from PBMCs or T cells enriched from blood (not recorded which). DNA for the CDR3: TGTGCCAGCAGGGCCGGGACAGGGGCCAATGAGCAGTTCTTC. Translating gives CASRAGTGANEQFF. The variable domain in full, with the rest retrieved from reference TRBV11-3 and TRBJ2-1, is EAGVVQSPRYKIIEKKQPVAFWCNPISGHNTLYWYLQNLGQGPELLIRYENEEAVDDSQLPKDRFSAERLKGVDSTLKIQPAELGDSAVYLCASRAGTGANEQFFGPGTRLTVL.